The 26 T cell receptor beta chains listed next were all sequenced from one sample in a study of blood T cell repertoires in COVID-19. Produced via immunoSEQ multiplex PCR; TCRdb's table is partial and in-frame only. The sample includes some 140,000 clones, 79% seen only once; the top ten take less than 4.5%. The sample consisted of peripheral blood. The receptors shown here come from a man between 60 and 70 years old with acute or convalescent COVID-19.

The CDR3 DNA follows: TGTGCCAGTAGTATAGGTCCAGCGGGAGCCTACAATGAGCAGTTCTTC. This sequence encodes CASSIGPAGAYNEQFF. This chain joins TRBV19 and TRBJ2-1, with TRBD2 identical over 8 bases. From germline, CDR1 is LNHDA and CDR2 SQIVND (reference sequence). V was clipped by 1 base and J by 2 bases; unmatched bases: 4. This CDR3 comprises 16 residues.

This clone was recorded once. The chain recombines TRBV4-2 with TRBJ2-2; D perhaps matches TRBD1 (6 bases). The V gene lost 0 bases and the J gene lost 7 bases, with 9 bases spanning the gap. This CDR3 region has 14 residues. Germline V gene lookup returns CDR1 LGHNA and CDR2 YNFKEQ. The CDR3 DNA reads as TGTGCCAGCAGCCAAGAGGGGGCGTACGGGGAGCTGTTTTTT. This gives the protein CASSQEGAYGELFF.

V and J are TRBV2 and TRBJ1-1; a possible D gene is TRBD1 (6 bases). CDR3 size: 13 residues. Germline CDR1 is SNHLY and CDR2 is FYNNEI. Trimming shortened V by 6 bases and J by 2 bases, and 10 bases separated the two germline ends. The chain's CDR3 is CASSIQGNTEAFF. The CDR3 DNA sequence: TGTGCCAGCAGCATACAGGGTAACACTGAAGCTTTCTTT.

The genes are TRBV27 and TRBJ1-2; 11 bases fit TRBD1. Trimming removed 3 bases from V and 6 bases from J; junction bases left unmatched: 12. The V gene's germline CDR1 is MNHEY and CDR2 SMNVEV (reference sequence). This CDR3 region has 17 residues. The CDR3 DNA reads TGTGCCAGCAGTTTTATGCTCGGGACAGGGGGAAATCATGGCTACACCTTC. This codes for CASSFMLGTGGNHGYTF.

This clone was seen only a few times. J is TRBJ1-1 and V is TRBV30; D remains unclear. CDR1 GTSNPN and CDR2 SVGIG come from the germline V gene (reference sequence). The CDR3 is made up of 14 amino acids. Trimming shortened V by 0 bases and J by 4 bases, and 12 bases separated the two germline ends. This CDR3 reads CAWSVARRGTEAFF. The CDR3, as DNA: TGTGCCTGGAGTGTAGCCCGGCGGGGCACTGAAGCTTTCTTT. The entire variable domain, with the rest obtained from reference TRBV30 and TRBJ1-1, is as follows: SQTIHQWPATLVQPVGSPLSLECTVEGTSNPNLYWYRQAAGRGLQLLFYSVGIGQISSEVPQNLSASRPQDRQFILSSKKLLLSDSGFYLCAWSVARRGTEAFFGQGTRLTVV.

The chain joins TRBV18 to TRBJ2-1, with 10 bases fitting TRBD2. The CDR3 covers 16 residues. The germline gives CDR1 KGHSH, CDR2 LQKENI. J was trimmed by 4 bases and V by 3 bases; bases with no gene match: 6. CDR3 nucleotide sequence: TGTGCCAGCTCACCTTCGACTAGCGGGCAGTACAATGAGCAGTTCTTC. It specifies CASSPSTSGQYNEQFF. Full variable domain (rest looked up from reference TRBV18 and TRBJ2-1): NAGVMQNPRHLVRRRGQEARLRCSPMKGHSHVYWYRQLPEEGLKFMVYLQKENIIDESGMPKERFSAEFPKEGPSILRIQQVVRGDSAAYFCASSPSTSGQYNEQFFGPGTRLTVL.

V gene TRBV4-2 combines with J gene TRBJ1-5; D is perhaps TRBD1 (6 bases). Per the germline V gene, CDR1 is LGHNA and CDR2 is YNFKEQ. The length of the CDR3 is 15 residues. V lost 1 base and J 4 bases, leaving 11 bases between the germline ends. The CDR3 protein is CASSQVGQLNQPQHF. Written as DNA, the CDR3 is TGTGCCAGCAGCCAAGTCGGACAGCTTAATCAGCCCCAGCATTTT.

This chain joins TRBV9 and TRBJ2-1, with 7 bases lining up with TRBD2. J lost 8 bases, V lost 0 bases, and 8 bases had no gene match. CDR1 SGDLS and CDR2 YYNGEE come from the germline V gene. The CDR3 is 15 amino acids. This CDR3 reads CASSVVGGRGYEQFF. DNA of the CDR3: TGTGCCAGCAGCGTAGTAGGAGGGAGGGGCTATGAGCAGTTCTTC.

V usage is TRBV6-1 and J usage is TRBJ1-5; perhaps TRBD1 as D (5 bases). This CDR3 spans 15 amino acids. Germline V gives CDR1 MNHNS, CDR2 SASEGT. V shed 2 bases and J shed 4 bases, with 12 bases lying between them. The CDR3 loop is CASSESGHRNQPQHF. For the CDR3, the DNA is TGTGCCAGCAGTGAATCAGGGCACAGAAATCAGCCCCAGCATTTT.

This chain connects TRBV5-1 to TRBJ1-1; maybe TRBD1 (5 bases). Germline loops: CDR1 SGHRS, CDR2 YFSETQ. V lost 7 bases to trimming and J lost 3 bases, with 16 bases between them. The CDR3 loop spans 14 amino acids. The CDR3 spells CASRMLIGDTEAFF. As DNA, the CDR3 is TGCGCCAGCCGCATGCTAATAGGGGACACTGAAGCTTTCTTT.

This chain uses TRBV28 with TRBJ2-7; tentatively, D is TRBD1 (6 bases). The CDR3 totals 13 residues. V lost 7 bases to trimming and J lost 0 bases, with 10 bases between them. CDR1 is MDHEN and CDR2 is SYDVKM in the germline V gene. The CDR3 spells CASTGDVSYEQYF. CDR3 coding DNA: TGTGCCAGCACAGGGGACGTCTCCTACGAGCAGTACTTC.

The V and J genes are TRBV11-1 and TRBJ2-7; 10 nucleotides match TRBD2. After removal of 1 base from V and 6 bases from J, the junction contained 6 bases not matched to a gene. The germline V gene has CDR1 SGHAT and CDR2 FQDESV (reference sequence). CDR3 length equals 15 residues. CDR3 nucleotides: TGTGCCAGCAGCTTAGGGCTAGCGGGAGATCGCGAGCAGTACTTC. Amino acid sequence: CASSLGLAGDREQYF.

The gene calls are TRBV27 and TRBJ1-5; D unresolved. CDR1 MNHEY and CDR2 SMNVEV come from the germline V gene (reference sequence). V gave up 7 bases and J gave up 0 bases, with 10 bases separating them. The length of the CDR3 is 14 residues. CDR3 region: CASKFSGSNQPQHF. CDR3 nucleotide sequence: TGTGCCAGCAAGTTCTCCGGTAGCAATCAGCCCCAGCATTTT.

The rearrangement links TRBV7-9 to TRBJ2-5; possibly TRBD2 for D (5 bases). The length of the CDR3 is 13 residues. V was shortened by 5 bases and J by 5 bases, with 12 bases between the two germline ends. Germline assignment: CDR1 SEHNR and CDR2 FQNEAQ (reference sequence). The CDR3, as DNA: TGTGCCAGCAGCCTTGGGAGCCCGGAGACCCAGTACTTC. It is translated as CASSLGSPETQYF.

The rearrangement uses TRBV18 and TRBJ2-3, with D possibly matching TRBD2 (5 bases). CDR1 is KGHSH, CDR2 LQKENI, per germline. Between the trimmed V and J ends, which lost 6 bases and 4 bases, there was a span of 17 bases. CDR3 length: 15 residues. Here the CDR3 DNA reads TGTGCCAGCTCCCCGGACTCCACTCTGGCAGATACGCAGTATTTT. Translating it yields CASSPDSTLADTQYF.

J is TRBJ2-1 and V is TRBV5-6; D perhaps matches TRBD1 (6 bases). The CDR3 sequence is 12 residues long. Germline loops: CDR1 SGHDT, CDR2 YYEEEE. The V and J ends lost 2 bases and 8 bases respectively, with 8 bases between them. CDR3 DNA sequence: TGTGCCAGCAGCTTTGGGGGCTATGAGCAGTTCTTC. The encoded protein is CASSFGGYEQFF.

The J gene is TRBJ1-6, the V gene TRBV11-3; TRBD1 aligns across 10 bases. V lost 4 bases and J lost 7; bases outside the gene matches: 10. This CDR3 has 17 amino acids. Germline assignment: CDR1 SGHNT and CDR2 YENEEA. The CDR3 bases are TGTGCCAGCAGCTCCAGGGGGACAGGGGAGGGAAATTCACCCCTCCACTTT. Amino acid sequence: CASSSRGTGEGNSPLHF.

This chain connects TRBV5-6 to TRBJ2-7, with 10 bases lining up with TRBD2. Germline loops: CDR1 SGHDT, CDR2 YYEEEE. Trimming took 5 bases from V and 6 from J; bases not matched to a gene: 11. The length of the CDR3 is 15 residues. The CDR3 region has the DNA TGTGCCAGCAGGACCGAGGCTAGCGGGAGAGGCGAGCAGTACTTC. Its translation is CASRTEASGRGEQYF.

The rearrangement uses TRBV5-1 and TRBJ2-1; 8 positions match TRBD2. CDR3 length: 15 residues. Germline-derived CDR1 and CDR2 are SGHRS and YFSETQ. With 2 bases clipped from V and 6 bases from J, the junction kept 7 bases outside the gene matches. The CDR3 protein is CASSFSGAGVNEQFF. CDR3 nucleotide sequence: TGCGCCAGCAGCTTTAGCGGGGCGGGCGTCAATGAGCAGTTCTTC.

This clone was counted a single time. The DNA of the CDR3 is TGTGCCACCAGTGATTCGCCTGGGGGGGCTAGCACAGATACGCAGTATTTT. It encodes CATSDSPGGASTDTQYF. V is TRBV24-1 and J is TRBJ2-3; weak D call: TRBD2 (7 bases). The length of the CDR3 is 17 residues. Germline loops: CDR1 KGHDR, CDR2 SFDVKD. The V gene lost 2 bases and the J gene lost 0 bases, with 14 bases spanning the gap.

The chain recombines TRBV5-5 with TRBJ1-2; TRBD1 matches at 8 bases. The CDR3 covers 13 residues. V shed 5 bases, J shed 6 bases, and the junction held 6 bases outside the gene matches. Germline V gene data show CDR1 as SGHKS and CDR2 as YYEKEE (reference sequence). The CDR3, as DNA: TGTGCCAGCAGGTCAGGGGGCTCGGATGGCTACACCTTC. It is translated as CASRSGGSDGYTF.

This chain links TRBV7-2 with TRBJ1-1, with 12 bases identical to TRBD1. From germline, CDR1 is SGHTA and CDR2 FQGNSA. CDR3 length equals 15 residues. V was clipped by 2 bases and J by 9 bases; unmatched bases: 7. CDR3 protein: CASSLPRDRGPKAFF. CDR3 sequence (DNA): TGTGCCAGCAGCTTACCCCGGGACAGGGGGCCGAAAGCTTTCTTT.

This clone was counted a few times. The chain carries TRBV7-2 and TRBJ1-1; TRBD1 matches at 7 bases. V lost 7 bases, J lost 4 bases, and 9 bases stayed unmatched. Germline V CDR1 and CDR2: SGHTA, FQGNSA. CDR3 length equals 14 residues. In DNA, the CDR3 is TGTGCCAGCAACCCTACGACAGGGACCACTGAAGCTTTCTTT. Amino acid sequence: CASNPTTGTTEAFF.

The DNA of the CDR3 is TGCGCCAGCAGCTTGGGGACTAGTGTTAATGAGCAGTTCTTC. It encodes CASSLGTSVNEQFF. This chain uses TRBV5-1 with TRBJ2-1, with 7 nucleotides matching TRBD2. V gave up 0 bases and J gave up 7 bases; unmatched junction bases: 4. The CDR3 has 14 amino acids. Germline V CDR1 and CDR2: SGHRS, YFSETQ.

V and J are TRBV4-3 and TRBJ1-4, with a possible D match to TRBD1 (5 bases). CDR1 is LGHNA, CDR2 YSLEER, per germline. This CDR3 is 14 amino acids long. V was pared by 4 bases and J by 5 bases, with 11 bases between. The CDR3 bases are TGCGCCAGCAGCCGCGACCGGGGGAATGAAAAACTGTTTTTT. It yields the protein CASSRDRGNEKLFF.

This clone was recorded only once. This sequence joins TRBV30 and TRBJ2-1; D may be TRBD2 (6 bases). This CDR3 region has 16 residues. Germline V CDR1 and CDR2: GTSNPN, SVGIG (reference sequence). V lost 1 base to trimming and J lost 2 bases, with 15 bases between them. The DNA for the CDR3 is TGTGCCTGGAGTGAGTTTAGGCCGGGAGCCTACAATGAGCAGTTCTTC. Protein product: CAWSEFRPGAYNEQFF.